The rows below give T cell receptor beta chains drawn from one sample of a study of blood T cell repertoires in COVID-19. Produced via immunoSEQ multiplex PCR; TCRdb's table is partial and in-frame only. The sample lists 220,000 or so clones; more than 85% were seen once. The specimen was peripheral blood. Every receptor here comes from a man aged 55 to 70 with COVID-19, enrolled during active disease. Both conserved end residues are part of each CDR3. The order of the fields is CDR3 DNA, CDR3 protein, V gene, D gene, J gene, clone size. D genes are given only for firm matches. Rows give clone size only sometimes, using once, few, many, or a class for an expanded clone.

CDR3 DNA: TGTGCCAGCAGCGTAGACCTACCCACAGATACGCAGTATTTT; CDR3 protein: CASSVDLPTDTQYF; V gene: TRBV9; D gene: -; J gene: TRBJ2-3; clone size: -
CDR3 DNA: TGTGCCAGCAGCGGGACACCCTCTGGGGCCAACGTCCTGACTTTC; CDR3 protein: CASSGTPSGANVLTF; V gene: TRBV7-2; D gene: -; J gene: TRBJ2-6; clone size: -
CDR3 DNA: TGTGCCAGCAGTGACCCGGGACAGGGTAGAAAGAGCACTGAAGCTTTCTTT; CDR3 protein: CASSDPGQGRKSTEAFF; V gene: TRBV6-4; D gene: TRBD1; J gene: TRBJ1-1; clone size: -
CDR3 DNA: TGTGCCAGCAGCCAAGGACAGGGTACCTACGAGCAGTACTTC; CDR3 protein: CASSQGQGTYEQYF; V gene: TRBV4-2; D gene: TRBD1; J gene: TRBJ2-7; clone size: -
CDR3 DNA: TGTGCCAGCAGCCACGGGGACAGCCCGGCAAATTCACCCCTCCACTTT; CDR3 protein: CASSHGDSPANSPLHF; V gene: TRBV3-1/TRBV3-2; D gene: TRBD1; J gene: TRBJ1-6; clone size: -
CDR3 DNA: TGTGCCAGCAGCTTAGGAATGCGGACAGTCTCCTCTAATGAAAAACTGTTTTTT; CDR3 protein: CASSLGMRTVSSNEKLFF; V gene: TRBV7-9; D gene: -; J gene: TRBJ1-4; clone size: -
CDR3 DNA: TGTGCCACCAGCAGAAGCGGGACAGGGAGCAATCAGCCCCAGCATTTT; CDR3 protein: CATSRSGTGSNQPQHF; V gene: TRBV15; D gene: TRBD1; J gene: TRBJ1-5; clone size: -
CDR3 DNA: TGTGCCACCAGTGACTCCGACAGCGACCACTACTATGGCTACACCTTC; CDR3 protein: CATSDSDSDHYYGYTF; V gene: TRBV24-1; D gene: -; J gene: TRBJ1-2; clone size: once
CDR3 DNA: TGTGCCAGCAGCACCAGTAGCGGGGCCGTTTCCACCGGGGAGCTGTTTTTT; CDR3 protein: CASSTSSGAVSTGELFF; V gene: TRBV7-6; D gene: TRBD2; J gene: TRBJ2-2; clone size: -
CDR3 DNA: TGTGCCAGCAGACTCAGGGTGGGCGAGACCCAGTACTTC; CDR3 protein: CASRLRVGETQYF; V gene: TRBV9; D gene: -; J gene: TRBJ2-5; clone size: few
CDR3 DNA: TGTGCCAGCAGCCAAGATCCTGAGACCAGCGGGGAGTACGAGCAGTACTTC; CDR3 protein: CASSQDPETSGEYEQYF; V gene: TRBV4-2; D gene: TRBD2; J gene: TRBJ2-7; clone size: -
CDR3 DNA: TGTGCCAGCAGCTTACACTCAGCGGGACGAGGGCAGTACTTC; CDR3 protein: CASSLHSAGRGQYF; V gene: TRBV7-2; D gene: TRBD2; J gene: TRBJ2-7; clone size: -
CDR3 DNA: TGTGCCAGTGCAGAAGGACAGGGGCCCTACAATGAGCAGTTCTTC; CDR3 protein: CASAEGQGPYNEQFF; V gene: TRBV19; D gene: TRBD1; J gene: TRBJ2-1; clone size: -
CDR3 DNA: TGTGCCAGCAGTTACTCCGGACTAGCGGCGAACACCGGGGAGCTGTTTTTT; CDR3 protein: CASSYSGLAANTGELFF; V gene: TRBV6-2/TRBV6-3; D gene: TRBD2; J gene: TRBJ2-2; clone size: -
CDR3 DNA: TGTGCCAGCAAGAAACAGGGGGCGGATTCACCCCTCCACTTT; CDR3 protein: CASKKQGADSPLHF; V gene: TRBV6-6; D gene: TRBD1; J gene: TRBJ1-6; clone size: few
CDR3 DNA: TGTGCCAGTAACCTTGCGGGGGGGCCCAATGAGCAGTTCTTC; CDR3 protein: CASNLAGGPNEQFF; V gene: TRBV19; D gene: TRBD2; J gene: TRBJ2-1; clone size: -
CDR3 DNA: TGCGCCAGCAGCTTCGTTAGCGAGGTTTCCTCGTGGGGCTACACCTTC; CDR3 protein: CASSFVSEVSSWGYTF; V gene: TRBV5-1; D gene: -; J gene: TRBJ1-2; clone size: once
CDR3 DNA: TGTGCCAGCAGGGAAAGGGCGGGGGCTGAAGCTTTCTTT; CDR3 protein: CASRERAGAEAFF; V gene: TRBV11-2; D gene: -; J gene: TRBJ1-1; clone size: -
CDR3 DNA: TGTGCCAGCAGCCAGTCGGACAGGGACACTGAAGCTTTCTTT; CDR3 protein: CASSQSDRDTEAFF; V gene: TRBV3-1/TRBV3-2; D gene: TRBD1; J gene: TRBJ1-1; clone size: -
CDR3 DNA: TGTGCCAGCAGTCTGGACAGTTCGGGAAACACCATATATTTT; CDR3 protein: CASSLDSSGNTIYF; V gene: TRBV28; D gene: -; J gene: TRBJ1-3; clone size: -
CDR3 DNA: TGTGCCAGCAGCTTAGGAGGGACAGGGGGATACCCGCCCCAGCATTTT; CDR3 protein: CASSLGGTGGYPPQHF; V gene: TRBV7-9; D gene: TRBD1; J gene: TRBJ1-5; clone size: -
CDR3 DNA: TGTGCCAGCAGCTTAGCGGGAGCAGAGACCCAGTACTTC; CDR3 protein: CASSLAGAETQYF; V gene: TRBV28; D gene: TRBD2; J gene: TRBJ2-5; clone size: -
CDR3 DNA: TGTGCCACCAGCAGAGATCGAGACTCTGGAAACACCATATATTTT; CDR3 protein: CATSRDRDSGNTIYF; V gene: TRBV15; D gene: -; J gene: TRBJ1-3; clone size: -
CDR3 DNA: TGTGCCAGCAGCCCCCTCATCCGCTATGGCGGCCCCGCCCGGGAGCAGTACTTC; CDR3 protein: CASSPLIRYGGPAREQYF; V gene: TRBV3-1/TRBV3-2; D gene: -; J gene: TRBJ2-7; clone size: -
CDR3 DNA: TGTGCCTGGAGTCGCGACAGACCCTATGGCTACACCTTC; CDR3 protein: CAWSRDRPYGYTF; V gene: TRBV30; D gene: -; J gene: TRBJ1-2; clone size: few